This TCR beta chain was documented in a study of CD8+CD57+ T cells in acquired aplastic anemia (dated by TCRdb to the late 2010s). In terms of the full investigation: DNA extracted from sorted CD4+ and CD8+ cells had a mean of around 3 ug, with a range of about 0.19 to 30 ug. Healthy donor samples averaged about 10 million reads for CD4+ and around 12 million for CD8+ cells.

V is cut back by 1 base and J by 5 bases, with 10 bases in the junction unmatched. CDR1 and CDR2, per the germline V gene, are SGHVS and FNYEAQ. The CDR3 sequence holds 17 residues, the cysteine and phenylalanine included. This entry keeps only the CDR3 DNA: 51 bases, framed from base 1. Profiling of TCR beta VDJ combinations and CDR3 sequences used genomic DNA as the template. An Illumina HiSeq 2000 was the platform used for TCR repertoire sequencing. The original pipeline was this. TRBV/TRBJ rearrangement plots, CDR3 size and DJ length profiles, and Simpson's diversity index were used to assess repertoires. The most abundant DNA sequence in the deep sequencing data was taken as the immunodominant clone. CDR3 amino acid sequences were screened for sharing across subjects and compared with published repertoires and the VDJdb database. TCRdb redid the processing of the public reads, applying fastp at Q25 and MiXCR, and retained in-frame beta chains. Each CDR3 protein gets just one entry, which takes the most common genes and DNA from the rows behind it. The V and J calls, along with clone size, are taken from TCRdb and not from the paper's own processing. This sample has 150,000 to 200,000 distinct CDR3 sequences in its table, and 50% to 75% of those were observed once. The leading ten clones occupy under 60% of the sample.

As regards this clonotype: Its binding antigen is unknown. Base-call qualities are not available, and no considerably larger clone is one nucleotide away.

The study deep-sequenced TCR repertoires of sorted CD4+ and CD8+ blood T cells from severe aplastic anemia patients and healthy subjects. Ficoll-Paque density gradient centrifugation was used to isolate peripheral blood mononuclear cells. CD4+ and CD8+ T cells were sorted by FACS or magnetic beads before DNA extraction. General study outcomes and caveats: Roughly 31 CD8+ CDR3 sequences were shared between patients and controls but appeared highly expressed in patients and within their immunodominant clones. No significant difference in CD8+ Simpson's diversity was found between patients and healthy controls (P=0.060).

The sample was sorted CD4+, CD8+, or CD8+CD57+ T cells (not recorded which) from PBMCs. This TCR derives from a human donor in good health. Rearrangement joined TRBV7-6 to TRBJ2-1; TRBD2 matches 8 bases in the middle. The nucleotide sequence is TGTGCCAGCAGCTTAGATAGCAGCGGGGGCTTTAACAATGAGCAGTTCTTC. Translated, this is CASSLDSSGGFNNEQFF.